This TCR beta chain was obtained from a study of T cell responses to AZD1222 COVID-19 vaccine. General study points: CD4 TCRs linked to vaccination spanned spike, dominating at 160-218 and 743-854. Donors were mostly white British, more females; clonal diversity possibly underestimated.

Notes on this clone: The antigen is not known. The same CDR3 can be traced to other DNA sequences in this sample.

The V end lost 4 bases, the J end lost 7 bases, and 8 bases lay between the germline ends. The CDR3 is 12 amino acids. Here immunoSEQ multiplex PCR was the method, and the copy in TCRdb shows in-frame clones only, minus some. This repertoire shows 75,000 to 85,000 clones, around three quarters found once; its top ten account for roughly a quarter. The chain has TRBV12-3 or TRBV12-4 and TRBJ1-5; D unresolved. This specimen consisted of peripheral blood, obtained 28 days after the second dose of the MenACWY control vaccine. This TCR was recovered from an adult who received the MenACWY meningococcal vaccine as a control. This CDR3 reads CASSSGGQPQHF. The DNA of the CDR3 is TGTGCCAGCAGTTCTGGTGGGCAGCCCCAGCATTTT.